This entry features one T cell receptor beta chain sequence. The data were taken from a study of T cell changes during pregnancy in multiple sclerosis. Assay used: immunoSEQ multiplex PCR; TCRdb lists only in-frame clones, some missing. The profile shows 35,000 to 50,000 clones, roughly nine tenths of them singletons. This CDR3 spans 16 amino acids. The germline V gene encodes CDR1 MDHEN and CDR2 SYDVKM. V shed 3 bases, J shed 2 bases, and the junction held 6 bases outside the gene matches. Here the sequenced sample was CD4+ T cells from peripheral blood mononuclear cells, taken in the third trimester of pregnancy. The rearrangement joins TRBV28 to TRBJ2-3; TRBD1 aligns across 9 bases. The source is a female donor in good health, enrolled as a control in a pregnancy study. The CDR3 loop reads CASSLGQGTITDTQYF. Here the CDR3 DNA reads TGTGCCAGCAGTTTGGGACAGGGAACCATCACAGATACGCAGTATTTT.